This T cell receptor beta chain was sequenced during a study of cytomegalovirus exposure and HLA in healthy donors. The study, taken as a whole, reports: For TCR beta chains, V- and J-gene trimming was later linked to a missense DCLRE1C variant.

A multiplex PCR was run with 60 Vbeta primers and 13 Jbeta primers. The repertoire was sequenced with immunoSEQ multiplex PCR; TCRdb's copy has only in-frame clones and lacks some. The sample contains under 200,000 clones, around 74% of which appear only once. About this clone: The antigen is not known.

What was sequenced was PBMCs. The sequence came from a man younger than 35 in good health and CMV-seronegative.

The CDR3 here is CASRGGENQPQHF. DNA for the CDR3: TGTGCCAGCAGAGGGGGGGAGAATCAGCCCCAGCATTTT. The genes are TRBV25-1 and TRBJ1-5; a possible D gene is TRBD1 (6 bases). Trimming cost V 6 bases and J 4 bases, with 10 bases left between them. The CDR3 has 13 residues. CDR1 is MGHDK and CDR2 is SYGVNS in the germline V gene.